This T cell receptor beta chain was observed in a study of T cell repertoires in cytomegalovirus infection. About the research overall: The study used recently identified HLA-C-restricted and well-studied HLA-B-restricted CMV epitopes. Findings and caveats of the study: Using cumulative public TCR beta family frequency, the authors identified those who carried CMV together with the relevant HLA.

As for this clonotype: Antigen: not known.

With V trimmed by 5 bases and J by 8 bases, 10 bases remained unmatched. Per the germline V gene, CDR1 is MGHRA and CDR2 is YSYEKL. The CDR3 extends over 15 amino acids. TCRdb processed the reads anew with MiXCR; each CDR3 protein has one entry. This table has about 340,000 distinct CDR3 sequences, 29% appearing once. The chain carries TRBV4-1 and TRBJ1-4; 8 positions match TRBD1. Material: cultured PBMCs, obtained from culture after CMV antigen stimulation. The clonotype was recovered from a human donor in good health (CMV status not recorded). Some clones in this sample may be carry-over from other donors' samples. CDR3 loop: CASSELQGAPEKLFF. The CDR3 DNA is TGCGCCAGCAGCGAGTTGCAGGGGGCGCCGGAAAAACTGTTTTTT.